These T cell receptor beta chains were read from a single sample in a study of beta chain features in type 1 diabetes. Produced via immunoSEQ multiplex PCR; TCRdb's table is partial and in-frame only. The sample has fewer than 250,000 clones; about 9.3% are singletons. Sequencing was performed on naive CD4+ T cells from blood. The receptors here all came from a woman under 30 in good health. The CDR3 runs from the conserved cysteine through the conserved F or W. Clone size is given for some rows only: seen once, a few or many times, or a class if the clone is expanded.

TRBV5-1	NA	TRBJ1-1	15	CASSPSKGTGSEAFF
TRBV7-9	few	TRBJ2-7	16	CASSLDGLGGSYEQYF
TRBV25-1	few	NA	13	CASRPVYSYEQYF
TRBV5-1	NA	TRBJ2-3	16	CASSLGARGGQDTQYF
TRBV25-1	NA	TRBJ2-1	15	CASKSPGGIYNEQFF
TRBV7-2	NA	TRBJ2-1	16	CASSLYGAGGPWEQFF
TRBV7-9	few	TRBJ1-2	12	CASSQTEYGYTF
TRBV5-4	few	TRBJ2-5	16	CASSLESGRAQETQYF
TRBV4-2	NA	TRBJ2-1	17	CASSLEGHQSSYNEQFF
TRBV19	NA	TRBJ1-1	12	CASSIAGAKAFF
TRBV5-1	few	TRBJ1-1	14	CASSLLDRGTEAFF
TRBV5-1	NA	TRBJ2-7	15	CASRLSGTVNYEQYF
TRBV5-1	few	TRBJ2-1	14	CASSRGQTYNEQFF
TRBV15	few	TRBJ2-3	18	CATAAARGTSGFTDTQYF
TRBV5-1	few	TRBJ1-2	15	CASSLDGTVVLGYTF
TRBV5-1	NA	TRBJ1-4	15	CASSLARTGDEKLFF
TRBV7-3	few	TRBJ2-6	16	CASSLAGYGLANVLTF
TRBV28	NA	TRBJ1-2	11	CASSYSNGYTF
TRBV6-1	few	TRBJ2-1	15	CASSEARGAYNEQFF
TRBV29-1	NA	TRBJ2-1	13	CSVGLTTYNEQFF